This T cell receptor beta chain was identified during a study of blood T cell repertoires in COVID-19. On the study more broadly: Some COVID-19 samples were acute and others convalescent; all came from the United States, Italy and Spain. T cells, B-cell-depleted T cells, or PBMCs provided the cDNA or gDNA that served as material.

All recovered Cohort 3 donors got two negative PCRs, got clearance, or saw symptom resolution. Trimming took 3 bases from V and 6 from J; bases not matched to a gene: 9. The CDR3 covers 15 residues. From germline, CDR1 is SGHTA and CDR2 FQGTGA. TCRdb's table, derived via immunoSEQ multiplex PCR, lists solely in-frame clones and lacks some. The sample lists 150,000 to 200,000 clones; roughly four fifths were seen once. The clonotype originates from a middle-aged man who had recovered from COVID-19. The chain couples TRBV7-3 to TRBJ2-3; 7 bases map to TRBD2. The sample comprised PBMCs or T cells enriched from blood (not recorded which). CDR3 bases: TGTGCCAGCAGCTTGATGGGAGGGCCTGGGGATACGCAGTATTTT. Translated: CASSLMGGPGDTQYF.